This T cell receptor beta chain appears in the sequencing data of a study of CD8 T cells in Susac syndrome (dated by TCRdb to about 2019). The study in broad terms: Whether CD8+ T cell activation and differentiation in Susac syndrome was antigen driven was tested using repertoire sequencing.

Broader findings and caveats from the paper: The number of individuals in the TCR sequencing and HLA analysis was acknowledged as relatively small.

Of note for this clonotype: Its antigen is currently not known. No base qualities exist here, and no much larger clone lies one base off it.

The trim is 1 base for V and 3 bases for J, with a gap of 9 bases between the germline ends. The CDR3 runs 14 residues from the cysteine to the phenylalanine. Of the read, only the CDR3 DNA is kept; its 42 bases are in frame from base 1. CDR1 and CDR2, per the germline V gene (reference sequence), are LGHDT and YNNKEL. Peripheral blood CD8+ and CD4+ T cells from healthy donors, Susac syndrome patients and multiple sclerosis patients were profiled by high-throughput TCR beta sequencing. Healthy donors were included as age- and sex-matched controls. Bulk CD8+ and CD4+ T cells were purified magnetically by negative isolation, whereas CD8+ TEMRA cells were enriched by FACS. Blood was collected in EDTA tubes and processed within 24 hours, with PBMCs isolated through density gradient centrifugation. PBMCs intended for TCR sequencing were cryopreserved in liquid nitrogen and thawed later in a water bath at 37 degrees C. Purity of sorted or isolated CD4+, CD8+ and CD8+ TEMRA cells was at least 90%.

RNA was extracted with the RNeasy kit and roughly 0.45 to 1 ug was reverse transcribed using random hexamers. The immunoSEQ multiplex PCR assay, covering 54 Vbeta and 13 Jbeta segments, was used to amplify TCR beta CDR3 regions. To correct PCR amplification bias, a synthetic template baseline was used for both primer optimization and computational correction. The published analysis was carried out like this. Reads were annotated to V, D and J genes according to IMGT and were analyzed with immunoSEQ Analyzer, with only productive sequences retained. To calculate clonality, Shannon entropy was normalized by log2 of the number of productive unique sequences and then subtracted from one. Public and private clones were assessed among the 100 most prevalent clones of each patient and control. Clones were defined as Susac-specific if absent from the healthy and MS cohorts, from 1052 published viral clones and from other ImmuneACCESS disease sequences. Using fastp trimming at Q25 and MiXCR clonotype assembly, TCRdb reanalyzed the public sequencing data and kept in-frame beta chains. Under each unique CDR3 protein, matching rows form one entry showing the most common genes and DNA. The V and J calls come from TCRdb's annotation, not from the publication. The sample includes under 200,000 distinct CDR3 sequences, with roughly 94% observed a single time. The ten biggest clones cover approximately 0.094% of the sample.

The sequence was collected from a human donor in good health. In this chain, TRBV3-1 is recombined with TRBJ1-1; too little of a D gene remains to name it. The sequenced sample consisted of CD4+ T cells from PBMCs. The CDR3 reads CASSQVLRDTEAFF. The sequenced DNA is TGTGCCAGCAGCCAAGTATTAAGGGACACTGAAGCTTTCTTT.